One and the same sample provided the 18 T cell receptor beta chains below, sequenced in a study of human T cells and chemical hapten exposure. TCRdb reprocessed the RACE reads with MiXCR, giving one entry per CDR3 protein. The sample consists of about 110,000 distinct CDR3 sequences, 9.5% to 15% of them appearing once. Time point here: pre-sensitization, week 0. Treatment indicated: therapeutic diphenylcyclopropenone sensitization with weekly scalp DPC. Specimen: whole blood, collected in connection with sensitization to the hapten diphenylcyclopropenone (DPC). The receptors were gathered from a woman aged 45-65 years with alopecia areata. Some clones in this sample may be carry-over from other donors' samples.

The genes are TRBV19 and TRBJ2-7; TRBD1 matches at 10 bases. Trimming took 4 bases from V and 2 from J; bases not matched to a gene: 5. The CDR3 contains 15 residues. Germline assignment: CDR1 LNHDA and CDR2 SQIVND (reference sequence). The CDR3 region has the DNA TGTGCCAGTAGTACCCTCGGGACAGGGGCCTACGAGCAGTACTTC. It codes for CASSTLGTGAYEQYF.

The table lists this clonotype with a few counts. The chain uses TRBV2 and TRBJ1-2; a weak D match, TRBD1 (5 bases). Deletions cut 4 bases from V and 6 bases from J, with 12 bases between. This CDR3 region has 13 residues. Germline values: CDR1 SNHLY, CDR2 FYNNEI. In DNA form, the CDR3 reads TGTGCCAGCAGTGTCTTTCGAGGGGATGGCTACACCTTC. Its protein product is CASSVFRGDGYTF.

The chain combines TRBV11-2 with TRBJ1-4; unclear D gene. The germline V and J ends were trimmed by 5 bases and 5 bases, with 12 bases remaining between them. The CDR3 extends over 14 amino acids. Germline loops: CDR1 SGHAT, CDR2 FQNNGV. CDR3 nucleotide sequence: TGTGCCAGCAGCCGGACGGACGGAAATGAAAAACTGTTTTTT. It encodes CASSRTDGNEKLFF.

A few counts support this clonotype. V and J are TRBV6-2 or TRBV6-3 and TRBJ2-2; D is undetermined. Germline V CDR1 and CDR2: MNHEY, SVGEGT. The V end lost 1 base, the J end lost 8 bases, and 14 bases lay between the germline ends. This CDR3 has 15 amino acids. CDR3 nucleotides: TGTGCCAGCAGTTACTGGGCCGCTGGAGTAGGGGAGCTGTTTTTT. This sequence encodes CASSYWAAGVGELFF.

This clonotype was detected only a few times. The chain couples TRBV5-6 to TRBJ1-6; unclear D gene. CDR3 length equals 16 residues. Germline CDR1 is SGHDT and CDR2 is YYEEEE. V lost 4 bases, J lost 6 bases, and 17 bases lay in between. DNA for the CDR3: TGTGCCAGCAGCCAGAATATGGCCGGGCTTAATTCACCCCTCCACTTT. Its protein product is CASSQNMAGLNSPLHF.

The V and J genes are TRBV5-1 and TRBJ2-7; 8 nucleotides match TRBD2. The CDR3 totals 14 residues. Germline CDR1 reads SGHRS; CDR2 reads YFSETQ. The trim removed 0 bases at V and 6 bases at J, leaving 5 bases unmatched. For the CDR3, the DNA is TGCGCCAGCAGCTTGGAGCCTAGCGGGCTCGAGCAGTACTTC. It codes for CASSLEPSGLEQYF.

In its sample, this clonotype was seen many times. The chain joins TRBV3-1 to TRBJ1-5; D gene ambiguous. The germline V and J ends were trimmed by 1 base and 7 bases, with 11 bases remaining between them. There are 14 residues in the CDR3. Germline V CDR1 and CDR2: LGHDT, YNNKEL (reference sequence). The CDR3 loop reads CASSQGRLTQPQHF. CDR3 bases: TGTGCCAGCAGCCAAGGGCGGTTAACGCAGCCCCAGCATTTT.

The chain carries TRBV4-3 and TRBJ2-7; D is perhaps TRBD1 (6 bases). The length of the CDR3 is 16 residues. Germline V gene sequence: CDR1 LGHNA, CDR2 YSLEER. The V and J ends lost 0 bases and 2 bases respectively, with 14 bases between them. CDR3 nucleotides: TGCGCCAGCAGCCAAGAGGCCCTGGACAGTACCTACGAGCAGTACTTC. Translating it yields CASSQEALDSTYEQYF.

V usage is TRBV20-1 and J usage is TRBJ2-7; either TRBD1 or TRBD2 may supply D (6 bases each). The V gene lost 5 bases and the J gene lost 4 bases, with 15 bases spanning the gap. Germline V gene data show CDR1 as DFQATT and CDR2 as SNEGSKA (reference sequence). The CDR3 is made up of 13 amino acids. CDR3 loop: CSALQGTRYEQYF. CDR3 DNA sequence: TGCAGTGCTCTCCAGGGGACTCGGTACGAGCAGTACTTC.

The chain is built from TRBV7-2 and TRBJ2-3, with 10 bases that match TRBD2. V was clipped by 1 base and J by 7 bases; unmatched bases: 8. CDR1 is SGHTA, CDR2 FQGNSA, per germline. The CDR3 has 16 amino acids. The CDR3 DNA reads TGTGCCAGCAGCTTAGGGCCTAGCGGGGGAACCAATACGCAGTATTTT. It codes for CASSLGPSGGTNTQYF.

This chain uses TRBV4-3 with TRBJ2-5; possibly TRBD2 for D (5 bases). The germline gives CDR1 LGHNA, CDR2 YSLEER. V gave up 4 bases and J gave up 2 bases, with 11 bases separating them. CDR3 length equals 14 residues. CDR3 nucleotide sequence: TGCGCCAGCAGCCTTGCGCCGGGGCAAGAGACCCAGTACTTC. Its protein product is CASSLAPGQETQYF.

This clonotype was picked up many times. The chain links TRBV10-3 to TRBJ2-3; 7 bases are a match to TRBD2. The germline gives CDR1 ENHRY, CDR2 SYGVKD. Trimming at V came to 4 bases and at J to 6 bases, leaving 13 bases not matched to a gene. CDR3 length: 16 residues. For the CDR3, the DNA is TGTGCCATCAGTGCCTCTGCCGGGACTATCGTTGATACGCAGTATTTT. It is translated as CAISASAGTIVDTQYF.

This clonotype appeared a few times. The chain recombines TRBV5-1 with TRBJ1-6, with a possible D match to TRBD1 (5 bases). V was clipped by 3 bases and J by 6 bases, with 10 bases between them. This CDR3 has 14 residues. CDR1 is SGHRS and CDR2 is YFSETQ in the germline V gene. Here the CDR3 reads CASSSQGFNSPLHF. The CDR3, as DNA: TGCGCCAGCAGCTCCCAGGGTTTTAATTCACCCCTCCACTTT. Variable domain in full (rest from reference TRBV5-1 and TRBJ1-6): KAGVTQTPRYLIKTRGQQVTLSCSPISGHRSVSWYQQTPGQGLQFLFEYFSETQRNKGNFPGRFSGRQFSNSRSEMNVSTLELGDSALYLCASSSQGFNSPLHFGNGTRLTVT.

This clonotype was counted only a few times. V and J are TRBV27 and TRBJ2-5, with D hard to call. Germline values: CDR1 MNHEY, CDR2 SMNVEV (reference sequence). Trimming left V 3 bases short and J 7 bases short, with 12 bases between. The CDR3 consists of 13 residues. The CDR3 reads CASSFLETGTQYF. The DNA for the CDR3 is TGTGCCAGCAGTTTTCTCGAAACGGGGACCCAGTACTTC.

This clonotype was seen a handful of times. The CDR3 bases are TGTGCCAGCTCACTGGGACAGGAGCGTTCCTATGGCTACACCTTC. This gives the protein CASSLGQERSYGYTF. The chain is built from TRBV18 and TRBJ1-2, with 8 bases matching TRBD1. The junction had 8 bases not matched to a gene; V was cut back by 4 bases and J by 4 bases. CDR1 KGHSH and CDR2 LQKENI come from the germline V gene. The CDR3 runs 15 residues.

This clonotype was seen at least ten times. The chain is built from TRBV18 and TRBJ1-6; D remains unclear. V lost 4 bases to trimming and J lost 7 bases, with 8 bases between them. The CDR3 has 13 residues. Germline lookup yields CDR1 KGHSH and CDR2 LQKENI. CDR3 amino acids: CASSQDGNSPLHF. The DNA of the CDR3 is TGTGCCAGCTCACAGGACGGAAATTCACCCCTCCACTTT.

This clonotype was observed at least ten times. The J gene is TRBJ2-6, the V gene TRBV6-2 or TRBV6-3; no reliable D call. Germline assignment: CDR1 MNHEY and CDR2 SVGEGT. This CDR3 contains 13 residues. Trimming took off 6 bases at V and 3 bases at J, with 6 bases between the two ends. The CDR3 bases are TGTGCCAGCAGGGGCGTTGGGGCCAACGTCCTGACTTTC. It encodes CASRGVGANVLTF.

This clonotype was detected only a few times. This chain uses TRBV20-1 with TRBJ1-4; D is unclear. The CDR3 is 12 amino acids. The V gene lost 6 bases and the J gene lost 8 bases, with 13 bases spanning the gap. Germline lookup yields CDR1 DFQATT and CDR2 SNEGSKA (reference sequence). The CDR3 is CSANAGREKLFF. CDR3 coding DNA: TGCAGTGCCAATGCCGGGCGGGAAAAACTGTTTTTT.